A single sample is the source of the 11 T cell receptor beta chains below, sequenced in a study of blood T cell repertoires in COVID-19. Profiled with immunoSEQ multiplex PCR; TCRdb holds only in-frame clones, not every one. The table shows 400,000 or so clones, with around 86% occurring only once. Sequences were obtained from peripheral blood. These receptor sequences come from a human donor in a cohort sampled during active COVID-19.

This sequence joins TRBV19 and TRBJ2-3; 9 bases agree with TRBD2. This CDR3 is 18 amino acids long. CDR1 is LNHDA, CDR2 SQIVND, per germline (reference sequence). J lost 9 bases, V lost 4 bases, and 20 bases had no gene match. In nucleotides, the CDR3 is TGTGCCAGTAGTACCGGGTCGGGAGCGGGAGGCCCAATGGGCACGCAGTATTTT. Translated: CASSTGSGAGGPMGTQYF.

This clone was seen a single time. V is TRBV19 and J is TRBJ1-5; 7 bases map to TRBD1. The CDR3 covers 15 residues. Looked up from germline, CDR1 is LNHDA and CDR2 is SQIVND (reference sequence). Losses at the gene ends were 6 bases for V and 2 bases for J; bases not matched to a gene: 7. CDR3 loop: CASSPTGLGNQPQHF. Here the CDR3 DNA reads TGTGCCAGTAGCCCGACAGGGTTGGGCAATCAGCCCCAGCATTTT.

V usage is TRBV19 and J usage is TRBJ1-5, with D perhaps matching TRBD1 (6 bases). The CDR3 consists of 16 residues. Trimming pared 8 bases from V and 3 bases from J, leaving 20 bases between. The germline V gene has CDR1 LNHDA and CDR2 SQIVND (reference sequence). The CDR3 is CASGRGAGADNQPQHF. The CDR3 DNA reads TGTGCCAGTGGAAGGGGTGCGGGGGCAGACAATCAGCCCCAGCATTTT. Full variable domain (missing parts from reference TRBV19 and TRBJ1-5): DGGITQSPKYLFRKEGQNVTLSCEQNLNHDAMYWYRQDPGQGLRLIYYSQIVNDFQKGDIAEGYSVSREKKESFPLTVTSAQKNPTAFYLCASGRGAGADNQPQHFGDGTRLSIL.

The CDR3 sequence is CASSQVAGPDTQYF. As DNA, the CDR3 is TGCGCCAGCAGCCAGGTGGCGGGGCCAGATACGCAGTATTTT. The rearrangement joins TRBV5-1 to TRBJ2-3, with D possibly matching TRBD2 (6 bases). Germline CDR1 is SGHRS and CDR2 is YFSETQ. The V and J ends lost 4 bases and 4 bases respectively, with 13 bases between them. The CDR3 consists of 14 residues.

This chain joins TRBV5-1 and TRBJ2-1, with 10 bases lining up with TRBD2. V trimming: 1 base; J trimming: 3 bases; junction bases outside the gene matches: 7. From germline, CDR1 is SGHRS and CDR2 YFSETQ. This CDR3 comprises 17 residues. CDR3 residues: CASSLSGTSVRYNEQFF. In DNA form, the CDR3 reads TGCGCCAGCAGCTTGAGCGGGACTAGCGTCCGCTACAATGAGCAGTTCTTC.

CDR3: CASSYSNLPQYEQYF. In DNA form, the CDR3 reads TGTGCCAGCAGTTACTCGAACCTCCCCCAGTACGAGCAGTACTTC. The chain links TRBV6-5 to TRBJ2-7; D ambiguous. Trimming stripped 0 bases from V and 4 bases from J, with 13 bases between. The CDR3 consists of 15 residues. Per the germline V gene, CDR1 is MNHEY and CDR2 is SVGAGI.

V and J are TRBV10-3 and TRBJ1-3, with 10 positions matching TRBD1. Losses at the gene ends were 6 bases for V and 10 bases for J; bases not matched to a gene: 6. The CDR3 has 13 amino acids. CDR1 ENHRY and CDR2 SYGVKD come from the germline V gene. The DNA for the CDR3 is TGTGCCATCAGGGGGACAGGGGAAGGGACCATATATTTT. This codes for CAIRGTGEGTIYF.

Concerning this clone: At one end the junction does not follow the germline gene, possibly because of a read error. The genes are TRBV7-7 and TRBJ2-7; D might be TRBD1 (6 bases). Germline CDR1 reads SSHAT; CDR2 reads FNYEAQ (reference sequence). The CDR3 is 16 residues long. CDR3 DNA: TGTGCTAGCAGCCTAGAGGGGACAAGGGGTACCTACGAGCAGTACTTC. As protein: CASSLEGTRGTYEQYF.

The rearrangement uses TRBV6-5 and TRBJ2-7, with D possibly matching TRBD2 (5 bases). The CDR3 contains 13 residues. Germline CDR1 reads MNHEY; CDR2 reads SVGAGI. Trimming took off 6 bases at V and 8 bases at J, with 17 bases between the two ends. CDR3 sequence (DNA): TGTGCCAGCAGCCGGGCCGGGGAGTCAAAGCAGTACTTC. Protein sequence: CASSRAGESKQYF.

The chain links TRBV9 to TRBJ1-3, with D uncertain. Trimming pared 0 bases from V and 0 bases from J, leaving 13 bases between. The CDR3 extends over 17 amino acids. Germline loops: CDR1 SGDLS, CDR2 YYNGEE. CDR3 protein: CASSVGRNSHSGNTIYF. As DNA, the CDR3 is TGTGCCAGCAGCGTAGGTCGGAACAGTCACTCTGGAAACACCATATATTTT.

The genes are TRBV28 and TRBJ2-5, with D maybe TRBD2 (6 bases). The CDR3 runs to 12 residues. Germline lookup yields CDR1 MDHEN and CDR2 SYDVKM. Trimming cost V 7 bases and J 1 base, with 7 bases left between them. CDR3: CASTSAQETQYF. The CDR3 nucleotides read TGTGCCAGCACTAGCGCCCAAGAGACCCAGTACTTC.